This entry lists 12 T cell receptor beta chains sequenced from one sample in a study of cytomegalovirus exposure and HLA in healthy donors. Sequencing used immunoSEQ multiplex PCR; TCRdb keeps in-frame clones, though not all of them. The sample carries roughly 110,000 clones, 88% recorded once. Source material: PBMCs. These receptors originate from a woman under 30 in good health and CMV-seropositive.

This clone was detected only once. The rearrangement uses TRBV27 and TRBJ2-3, with unresolved D. Germline values: CDR1 MNHEY, CDR2 SMNVEV (reference sequence). With 3 bases removed from V and 2 bases from J, the gap between germline ends came to 15 bases. This CDR3 is 16 amino acids long. The CDR3 loop is CASSFRSLPSTDTQYF. The DNA for the CDR3 is TGTGCCAGCAGTTTCAGGTCGCTACCATCCACAGATACGCAGTATTTT.

This clone has a handful of counts. This chain uses TRBV6-6 with TRBJ2-7, with D perhaps matching TRBD2 (6 bases). V shed 5 bases and J shed 6 bases, with 23 bases lying between them. CDR1 and CDR2 from the germline V gene are MNHNY and SVGAGI (reference sequence). The CDR3 runs to 16 residues. The CDR3 nucleotides are TGTGCCAGCAGTGCACGGGAGCTAGTAAAAGCGGGCGAGCAGTACGTC. Translated: CASSARELVKAGEQYV.

The chain has TRBV10-3 and TRBJ1-2; D is perhaps TRBD1 (6 bases). Per the germline V gene, CDR1 is ENHRY and CDR2 is SYGVKD. The germline V and J ends were trimmed by 0 bases and 6 bases, with 14 bases remaining between them. This CDR3 comprises 15 residues. The DNA for the CDR3 is TGTGCCATCAGTGAGTCCCCCAGGGGTGGGGATGGCTACACCTTC. This translates into CAISESPRGGDGYTF.

The CDR3 coding sequence is TGTGCCAGCAGTTCCCATGGTGGAGGTAACGAGCAGTACGTC. Amino acid sequence: CASSSHGGGNEQYV. The V and J genes are TRBV28 and TRBJ2-7; TRBD2 might be the D (5 bases). V lost 4 bases and J lost 5, with 15 bases in between. Germline V gives CDR1 MDHEN, CDR2 SYDVKM. The CDR3 totals 14 residues.

The chain employs TRBV19 and TRBJ1-4; TRBD1 might be the D (6 bases). CDR3 length: 13 amino acids. Per germline, CDR1 LNHDA and CDR2 SQIVND (reference sequence). V lost 6 bases, J lost 3 bases, and 8 bases lay in between. CDR3 amino acids: CASRDSPNEKLFF. DNA of the CDR3: TGTGCCAGTAGGGACAGCCCTAATGAAAAACTGTTTTTT.

The rearrangement joins TRBV5-1 to TRBJ2-4; a possible D gene is TRBD1 (6 bases). There are 16 residues in the CDR3. V was trimmed by 1 base and J by 2 bases, leaving 13 bases between them. Germline values: CDR1 SGHRS, CDR2 YFSETQ. CDR3 in DNA: TGCGCCAGCAGCTTGACAGGGAGTGGGACCAAAAACATTCAGTACTTC. Protein: CASSLTGSGTKNIQYF.

The V and J genes are TRBV7-2 and TRBJ2-3; D gene unclear. The CDR3 is made up of 13 amino acids. Looked up from germline, CDR1 is SGHTA and CDR2 is FQGNSA. Trimming pared 1 base from V and 3 bases from J, leaving 5 bases between. The CDR3 is CASSLVTTDTQYF. CDR3 nucleotide sequence: TGTGCCAGCAGCTTAGTCACTACAGATACGCAGTATTTT. Full variable domain (missing parts from reference TRBV7-2 and TRBJ2-3): GAGVSQSPSNKVTEKGKDVELRCDPISGHTALYWYRQSLGQGLEFLIYFQGNSAPDKSGLPSDRFSAERTGGSVSTLTIQRTQQEDSAVYLCASSLVTTDTQYFGPGTRLTVL.

This sequence joins TRBV5-1 and TRBJ2-4; a possible D gene is TRBD1 (6 bases). The CDR3 sequence is 20 residues long. V was clipped by 0 bases and J by 0 bases, with 22 bases between them. The V gene's germline CDR1 is SGHRS and CDR2 YFSETQ. CDR3 protein: CASSLGQGHPITLAKNIQYF. The CDR3 DNA is TGCGCCAGCAGCTTGGGGCAGGGGCACCCTATTACACTAGCCAAAAACATTCAGTACTTC.

The gene calls are TRBV14 and TRBJ1-2; no clear D. CDR1 and CDR2 from the germline V gene are SGHDN and FVKESK. Deletions cut 3 bases from V and 8 bases from J, with 13 bases between. The CDR3 has 13 amino acids. The CDR3 DNA follows: TGTGCCAGCAGCCAGGGAAGGGAGTTCGGCTACACCTTC. It is translated as CASSQGREFGYTF.

This clone appeared a single time. This sequence joins TRBV18 and TRBJ1-5, with TRBD1 identical over 7 bases. The CDR3 has 15 amino acids. The ends lost 3 bases at V and 6 bases at J; junction bases unmatched: 8. Germline V gene data show CDR1 as KGHSH and CDR2 as LQKENI. The CDR3 bases are TGTGCCAGCTCACCGGGGCAGGGGGAGAGTCAGCCCCAGCATTTT. Translated: CASSPGQGESQPQHF.

V and J are TRBV4-1 and TRBJ2-2; 7 bases match TRBD1. The CDR3 sequence is 17 residues long. After removal of 0 bases from V and 11 bases from J, the junction contained 15 bases not matched to a gene. Looked up from germline, CDR1 is MGHRA and CDR2 is YSYEKL. The CDR3 reads CASSQEQETGPLGELFF. CDR3 bases: TGCGCCAGCAGCCAAGAGCAGGAGACAGGGCCCTTGGGAGAGCTGTTTTTT.

This clone occurred once. The gene calls are TRBV4-2 and TRBJ2-1; 16 positions agree with TRBD2. CDR3 length: 18 amino acids. Germline V gene lookup returns CDR1 LGHNA and CDR2 YNFKEQ. Germline trimming cut 4 bases from V and 3 bases from J; bases unmatched to any gene: 6. The CDR3 loop reads CASSPLGLAGGNYNEQFF. The CDR3 DNA sequence: TGTGCCAGCAGCCCTCTGGGACTAGCGGGGGGGAACTACAATGAGCAGTTCTTC.